This TCR beta chain appears in the sequencing data of a study of PD-L1 blockade in urothelial cancer. Study-level background: The patients had undergone anywhere from 0 to 3 prior chemotherapy regimens. A median blood sample held 141,255 T cells and approximately 80,000 unique TCRs.

TCRdb's copy holds only in-frame clones and misses some; the assay was immunoSEQ multiplex PCR. The repertoire holds some 100,000 clones, with 91% as singletons. Deletions cut 3 bases from V and 1 base from J, with 15 bases between. Per germline, CDR1 KGHSH and CDR2 LQKENI. This CDR3 has 16 residues. Patient disease was locally advanced or metastatic urothelial carcinoma. Patients each gave 1 to 8 samples, pretreatment and on-treatment. This clone has a single count. Sequencing used PBMCs, obtained around atezolizumab (anti-PD-L1) treatment. The TCR originated in a woman aged 80 or over with urothelial cancer. The J gene is TRBJ1-1, the V gene TRBV18; possibly TRBD1 for D (5 bases). For the CDR3, the DNA is TGTGCCAGCTCACCCGCCGATTTAGGGGCGAACACTGAAGCTTTCTTT. Encoded protein: CASSPADLGANTEAFF. Based on the CDR3 plus reference TRBV18 and TRBJ1-1, the full variable domain is NAGVMQNPRHLVRRRGQEARLRCSPMKGHSHVYWYRQLPEEGLKFMVYLQKENIIDESGMPKERFSAEFPKEGPSILRIQQVVRGDSAAYFCASSPADLGANTEAFFGQGTRLTVV.